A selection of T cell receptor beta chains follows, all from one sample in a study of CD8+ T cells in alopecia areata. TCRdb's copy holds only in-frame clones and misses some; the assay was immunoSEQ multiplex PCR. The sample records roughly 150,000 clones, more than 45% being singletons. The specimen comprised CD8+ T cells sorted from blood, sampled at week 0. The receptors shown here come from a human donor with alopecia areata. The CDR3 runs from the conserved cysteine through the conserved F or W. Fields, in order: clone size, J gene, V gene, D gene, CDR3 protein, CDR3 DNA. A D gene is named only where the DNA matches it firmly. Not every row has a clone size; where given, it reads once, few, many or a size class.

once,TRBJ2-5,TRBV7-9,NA,CASSLAREGWETQYF,TGTGCCAGCAGCTTAGCGCGCGAAGGTTGGGAGACCCAGTACTTC
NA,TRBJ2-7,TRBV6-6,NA,CASRRDQGYEQYF,TGTGCCAGCAGAAGGGATCAGGGATACGAGCAGTACTTC
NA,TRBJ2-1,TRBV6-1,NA,CASSGSTYNEQFF,TGTGCCAGTTCGGGCAGTACCTACAATGAGCAGTTCTTC
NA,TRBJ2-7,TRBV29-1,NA,CSVVDPERVYEQYF,TGCAGCGTTGTAGATCCGGAGAGGGTCTACGAGCAGTACTTC
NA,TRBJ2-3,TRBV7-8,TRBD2,CASSLIRGGPTGDTQYF,TGTGCCAGCAGCTTAATCCGGGGGGGCCCGACCGGAGATACGCAGTATTTT
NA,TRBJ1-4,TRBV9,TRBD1,CASSVSGTGDEKLFF,TGTGCCAGCAGCGTATCCGGGACAGGGGATGAAAAACTGTTTTTT
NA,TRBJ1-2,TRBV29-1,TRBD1,CSVEVGVMGQGGGYTF,TGCAGCGTTGAAGTTGGCGTCATGGGACAGGGAGGAGGCTACACCTTC
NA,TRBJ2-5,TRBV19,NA,CASSRSWKETQYF,TGTGCCAGTAGCCGTTCGTGGAAAGAGACCCAGTACTTC
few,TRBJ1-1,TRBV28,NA,CASSPLGGIGTEAFF,TGTGCCAGCAGTCCGCTGGGGGGGATAGGCACTGAAGCTTTCTTT
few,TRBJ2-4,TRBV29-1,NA,CSAVVRGDAEWF,TGCAGCGCCGTAGTTCGGGGTGATGCAGAGTGGTTC